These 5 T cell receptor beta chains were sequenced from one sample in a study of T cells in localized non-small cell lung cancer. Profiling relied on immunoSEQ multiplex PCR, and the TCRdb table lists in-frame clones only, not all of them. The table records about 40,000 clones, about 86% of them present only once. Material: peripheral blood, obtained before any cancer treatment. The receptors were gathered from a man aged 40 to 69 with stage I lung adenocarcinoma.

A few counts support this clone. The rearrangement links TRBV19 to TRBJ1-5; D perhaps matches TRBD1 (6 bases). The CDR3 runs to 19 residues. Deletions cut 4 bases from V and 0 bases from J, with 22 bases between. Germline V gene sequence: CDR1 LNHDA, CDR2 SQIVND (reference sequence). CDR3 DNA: TGTGCCAGTAGTACAACTCACGGGGCAGGGGCATCTAGCAATCAGCCCCAGCATTTT. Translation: CASSTTHGAGASSNQPQHF.

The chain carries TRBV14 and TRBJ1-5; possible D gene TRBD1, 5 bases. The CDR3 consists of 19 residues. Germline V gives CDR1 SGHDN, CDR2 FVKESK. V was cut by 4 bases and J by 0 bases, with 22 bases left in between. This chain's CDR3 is CASSLKRSLQGYSNQPQHF. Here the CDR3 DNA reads TGTGCCAGCAGCCTCAAAAGGTCTCTGCAGGGTTATAGCAATCAGCCCCAGCATTTT.

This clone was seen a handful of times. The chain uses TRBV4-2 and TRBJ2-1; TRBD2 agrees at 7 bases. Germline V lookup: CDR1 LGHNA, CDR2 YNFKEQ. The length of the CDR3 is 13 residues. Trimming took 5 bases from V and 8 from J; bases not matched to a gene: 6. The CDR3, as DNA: TGTGCCAGCAGCTACCAGCGGGGCGATGAGCAGTTCTTC. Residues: CASSYQRGDEQFF.

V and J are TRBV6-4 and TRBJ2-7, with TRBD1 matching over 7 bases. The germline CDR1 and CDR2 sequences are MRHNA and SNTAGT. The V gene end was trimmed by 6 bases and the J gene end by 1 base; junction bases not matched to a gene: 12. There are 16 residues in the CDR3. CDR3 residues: CASRDRDSEGSYEQYF. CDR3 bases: TGTGCCAGCAGGGACCGGGACAGCGAGGGTTCCTACGAGCAGTACTTC.

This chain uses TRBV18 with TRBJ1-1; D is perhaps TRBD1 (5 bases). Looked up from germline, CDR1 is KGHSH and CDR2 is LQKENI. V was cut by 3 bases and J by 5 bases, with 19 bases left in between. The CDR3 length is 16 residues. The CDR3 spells CASSPGLSIGGTEAFF. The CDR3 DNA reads TGTGCCAGCTCACCGGGGTTGTCAATCGGGGGGACTGAAGCTTTCTTT.